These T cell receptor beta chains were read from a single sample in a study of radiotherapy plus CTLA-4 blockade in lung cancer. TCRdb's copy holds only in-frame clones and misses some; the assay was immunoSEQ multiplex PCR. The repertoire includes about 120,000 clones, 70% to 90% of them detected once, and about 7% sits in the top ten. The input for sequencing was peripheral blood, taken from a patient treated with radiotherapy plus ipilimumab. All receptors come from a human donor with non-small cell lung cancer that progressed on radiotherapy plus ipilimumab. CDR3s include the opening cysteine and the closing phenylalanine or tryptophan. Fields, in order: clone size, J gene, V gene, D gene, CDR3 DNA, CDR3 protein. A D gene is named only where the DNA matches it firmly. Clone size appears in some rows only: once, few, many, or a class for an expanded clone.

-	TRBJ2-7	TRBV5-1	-	TGCGCCAGCAGCCCCGGAGGGGGGACCTACGAGCAGTACTTC	CASSPGGGTYEQYF
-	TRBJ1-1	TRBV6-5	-	TGTGCCAGCAGAAAAACGGTAAACACTGAAGCTTTCTTT	CASRKTVNTEAFF
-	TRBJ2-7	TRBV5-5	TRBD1	TGTGCCAGCAGCTTTTTGGGACAGGGTTTGGAGCAGTACTTC	CASSFLGQGLEQYF
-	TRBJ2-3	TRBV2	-	TGTGCCAGCAGTGAAGCCGGGGGATGGAGCACAGATACGCAGTATTTT	CASSEAGGWSTDTQYF
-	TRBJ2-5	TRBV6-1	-	TGTGCCAGCAGGGAGTCAGGGAGAGAGACCCAGTACTTC	CASRESGRETQYF
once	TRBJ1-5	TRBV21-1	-	TGTGCCAGCAGCAAATTAGGAGGCGGGGCCTGCAATCAGCCCCAGCATTTT	CASSKLGGGACNQPQHF
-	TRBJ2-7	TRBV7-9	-	TGTGCCAGCAGCTTAGTAAGCAGCGACGAGCAGTACTTC	CASSLVSSDEQYF
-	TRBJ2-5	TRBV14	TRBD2	TGTGCCAGCAGCCACCTGACTAGCGCGGTGGTGCCCCAGTACTTC	CASSHLTSAVVPQYF
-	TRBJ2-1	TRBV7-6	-	TGTGCCAGCAGCACCCGGATCGGGGATGAGCAGTTCTTC	CASSTRIGDEQFF
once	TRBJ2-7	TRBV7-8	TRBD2	TGTGCCAGCAGCTTAGGGCTAGCGGGCTACGAGCAGTACTTC	CASSLGLAGYEQYF
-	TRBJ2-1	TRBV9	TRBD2	TGTGCCAGCAGCACCGAGGGACTACCCATCAATGAGCAGTTCTTC	CASSTEGLPINEQFF
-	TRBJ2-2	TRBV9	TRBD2	TGTGCCAGCACGGGACTAGCGGGGTACGCGAACACCGGGGAGCTGTTTTTT	CASTGLAGYANTGELFF
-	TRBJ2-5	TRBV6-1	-	TGTGCCAGCACACCAAAAGAGACCCAGTACTTC	CASTPKETQYF
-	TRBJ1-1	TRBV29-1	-	TGCAGCGTGACCCGGACCCCGGTGACTTTCTTT	CSVTRTPVTFF
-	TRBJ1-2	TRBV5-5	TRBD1	TGTGCCAGCAGCCCCCTTATCCGTTGGGTAAAGGGACAGGAGATTTATGGCTACACCTTC	CASSPLIRWVKGQEIYGYTF
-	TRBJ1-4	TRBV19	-	TGTGCCAGTAGCAGAAAGTCAACTAATGAAAAACTGTTTTTT	CASSRKSTNEKLFF
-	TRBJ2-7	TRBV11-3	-	TGTGCCAGCAGCTTAGACAGGGCCACCGACTACGAGCAGTACTTC	CASSLDRATDYEQYF
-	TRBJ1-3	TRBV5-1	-	TGCGCCAGCAGCTTGGGGGGCTCTGGAAACACCATATATTTT	CASSLGGSGNTIYF
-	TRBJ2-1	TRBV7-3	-	TGTGCCAGCAGCCCCCGATTCGGAGAGCAGTTCTTC	CASSPRFGEQFF
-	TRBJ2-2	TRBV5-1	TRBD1	TGCGCCAGCAGCTTGGAACCGGGACAGGGGGCAGGCACCGGGGAGCTGTTTTTT	CASSLEPGQGAGTGELFF
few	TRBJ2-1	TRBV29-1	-	TGCAGCGTTGAGGATGAGCAGTTCTTC	CSVEDEQFF
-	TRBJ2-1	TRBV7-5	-	TGTGCCAGAAGCTTAGCCCCCGGGCTAGCGATCTCCTACAATGAGCAGTTCTTC	CARSLAPGLAISYNEQFF
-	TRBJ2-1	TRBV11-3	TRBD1	TGTGCCAGCAGCTTAGGGGGTCCGGGACAGGGTGGCAATGAGCAGTTCTTC	CASSLGGPGQGGNEQFF
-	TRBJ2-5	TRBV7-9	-	TGTGCCAGCACCCGGAGGGGAGCATCACGGGAGTACCAAGAGACCCAGTACTTC	CASTRRGASREYQETQYF
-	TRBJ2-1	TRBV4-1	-	TGCGCCAGCAGCCTTTTCGGACGGGAAACGAGCTCCTACAATGAGCAGTTCTTC	CASSLFGRETSSYNEQFF
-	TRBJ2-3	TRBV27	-	TGTGCCAGCAGGTCGAAAAGCACAGATACGCAGTATTTT	CASRSKSTDTQYF
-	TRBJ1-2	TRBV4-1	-	TGCGCCAGCAGCCAAGTCTTTACCAGGGGAGGCTATGGCTACACCTTC	CASSQVFTRGGYGYTF
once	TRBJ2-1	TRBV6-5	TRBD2	TGTGCCAGCAGGGCGGGACTAGCAGGCAATGAGCAGTTCTTC	CASRAGLAGNEQFF
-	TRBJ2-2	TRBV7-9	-	TGTGCCAGCAGCCCGACTAGCACCGGGGAGCTGTTTTTT	CASSPTSTGELFF
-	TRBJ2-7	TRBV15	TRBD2	TGTGCCACCAGCAGAGGGGCTAGCGGGACCTACGAGCAGTACTTC	CATSRGASGTYEQYF
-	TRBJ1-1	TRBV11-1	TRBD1	TGTGCCAGCAGCTTCTCAGACAGGGGGTCAGTGGCTTTCTTT	CASSFSDRGSVAFF
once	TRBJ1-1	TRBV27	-	TGTGCCAGCAGTTCCGGGACACTCCAAGCTTTCTTT	CASSSGTLQAFF
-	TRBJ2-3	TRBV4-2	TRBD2	TGTGCCAGCAGCCAAGATTCCCCCCTAGCGGGAGTGAAAGATACGCAGTATTTT	CASSQDSPLAGVKDTQYF
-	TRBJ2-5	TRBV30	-	TGTGCCTGGAGGGTGACCCTAGAGACCCAGTACTTC	CAWRVTLETQYF
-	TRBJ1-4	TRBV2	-	TGTGCCAGCAGTTCGCTAAATAATGAAAAACTGTTTTTT	CASSSLNNEKLFF
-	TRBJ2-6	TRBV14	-	TGTGCCAGCAGCCAAGATAAGGGGCCGCGTCGGGCCAACGTCCTGACTTTC	CASSQDKGPRRANVLTF
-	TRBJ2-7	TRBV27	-	TGTGCCAGCAGTTTGAAACTCCTCGGTTCCTACGAGCAGTACTTC	CASSLKLLGSYEQYF
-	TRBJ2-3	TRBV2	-	TGTGCCAGCTCGGGACTCCATAGCACAGATACGCAGTATTTT	CASSGLHSTDTQYF
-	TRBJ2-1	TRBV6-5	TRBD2	TGTGCCAGCAGTTACCTTACTAGCGGGAGGGATCGTGAGCAGTTCTTC	CASSYLTSGRDREQFF
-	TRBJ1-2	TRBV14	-	TGTGCCAGCAGCCCCTTGACACTTACCGGTGGCTACACCTTC	CASSPLTLTGGYTF
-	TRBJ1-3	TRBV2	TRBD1	TGTGCCAGCAGTCGACAGGGAATCTCTGGAAACACCATATATTTT	CASSRQGISGNTIYF
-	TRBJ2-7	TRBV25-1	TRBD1	TGTGCCAGCAGTGAGAAGCGGACAGGGAAGAACGAGCAGTACTTC	CASSEKRTGKNEQYF